This TCR beta chain came from a study of shared clonotypes between healthy human individuals. TCRdb keeps only in-frame clones here, not all; method: immunoSEQ multiplex PCR. The sample comprises over a million clones, 78% of which are singletons, and 0.5% to 0.65% rests with the top ten. Sequences were obtained from memory CD4+ T cells from PBMCs. Specified subset: CD45RA-negative fraction. This TCR was recovered from a man between 18 and 35 years old in good health. Some clones in this sample may be carry-over from other donors' samples.

CDR3 in amino acids: CASSLRRGSNQPQHF. For the CDR3, the DNA is TGTGCCAGCAGCTTAAGGAGGGGGTCCAATCAGCCCCAGCATTTT. The V and J genes are TRBV7-2 and TRBJ1-5; weak D call: TRBD1 (6 bases). This CDR3 has 15 residues. V lost 2 bases and J lost 3, with 11 bases in between. The germline gives CDR1 SGHTA, CDR2 FQGNSA.